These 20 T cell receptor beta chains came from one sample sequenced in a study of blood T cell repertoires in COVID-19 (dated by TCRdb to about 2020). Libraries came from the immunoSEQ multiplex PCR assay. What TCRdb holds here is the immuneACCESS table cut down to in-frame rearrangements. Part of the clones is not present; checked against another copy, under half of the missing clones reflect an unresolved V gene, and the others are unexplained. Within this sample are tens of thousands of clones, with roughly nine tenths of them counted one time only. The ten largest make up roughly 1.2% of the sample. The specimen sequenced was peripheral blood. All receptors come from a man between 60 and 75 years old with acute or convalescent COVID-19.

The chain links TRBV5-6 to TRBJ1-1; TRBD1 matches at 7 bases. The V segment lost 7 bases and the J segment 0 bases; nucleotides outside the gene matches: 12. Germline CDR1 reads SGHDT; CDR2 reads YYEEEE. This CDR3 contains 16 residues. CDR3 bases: TGTGCCAGCGGCCTCCCGGGACAGAAGCTGAACACTGAAGCTTTCTTT. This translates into CASGLPGQKLNTEAFF.

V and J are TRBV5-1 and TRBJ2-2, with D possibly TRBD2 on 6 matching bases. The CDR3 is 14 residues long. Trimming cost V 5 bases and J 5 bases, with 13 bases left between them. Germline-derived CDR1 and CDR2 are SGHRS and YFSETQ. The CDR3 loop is CASSESGRTGELFF. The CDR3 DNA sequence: TGCGCCAGCAGTGAATCAGGGAGGACCGGGGAGCTGTTTTTT.

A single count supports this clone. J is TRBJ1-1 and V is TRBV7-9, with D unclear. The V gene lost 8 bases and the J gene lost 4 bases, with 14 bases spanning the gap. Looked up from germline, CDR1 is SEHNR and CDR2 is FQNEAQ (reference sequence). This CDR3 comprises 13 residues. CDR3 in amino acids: CASGEGLVTEAFF. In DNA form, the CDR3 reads TGTGCCAGCGGGGAGGGATTAGTCACTGAAGCTTTCTTT.

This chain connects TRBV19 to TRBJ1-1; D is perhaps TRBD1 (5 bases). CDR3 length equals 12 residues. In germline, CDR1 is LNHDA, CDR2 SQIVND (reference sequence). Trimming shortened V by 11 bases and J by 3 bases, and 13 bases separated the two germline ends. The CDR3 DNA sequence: TGTGCCTCTAAGGGGCAAGACACTGAAGCTTTCTTT. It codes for CASKGQDTEAFF.

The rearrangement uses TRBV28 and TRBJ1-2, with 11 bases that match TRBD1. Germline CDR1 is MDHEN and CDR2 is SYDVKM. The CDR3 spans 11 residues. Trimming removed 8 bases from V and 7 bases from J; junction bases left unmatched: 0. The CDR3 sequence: CASGQGAGYTF. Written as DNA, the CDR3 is TGTGCCAGCGGACAGGGGGCTGGCTACACCTTC.

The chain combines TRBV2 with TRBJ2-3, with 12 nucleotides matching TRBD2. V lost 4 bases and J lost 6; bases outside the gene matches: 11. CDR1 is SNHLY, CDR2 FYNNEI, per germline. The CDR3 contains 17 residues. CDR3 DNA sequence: TGTGCCAGCAGTGGACCTAGCGGGGGGGCCGTAGCCGATACGCAGTATTTT. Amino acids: CASSGPSGGAVADTQYF.

CDR3 sequence: CASSLVGLAGGNEQFF. The CDR3 bases are TGCGCCAGCAGCTTGGTAGGGCTAGCGGGGGGCAATGAGCAGTTCTTC. The chain employs TRBV5-1 and TRBJ2-1; TRBD2 matches at 11 bases. CDR1 is SGHRS, CDR2 YFSETQ, per germline. The length of the CDR3 is 16 residues. The V segment lost 0 bases and the J segment 6 bases; nucleotides outside the gene matches: 5.

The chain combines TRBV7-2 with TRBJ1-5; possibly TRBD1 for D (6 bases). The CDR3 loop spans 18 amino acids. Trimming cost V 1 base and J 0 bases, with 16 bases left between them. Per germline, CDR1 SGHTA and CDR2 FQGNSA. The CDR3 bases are TGTGCCAGCAGCTTAGACTCCGGGACACGTTATAGCAATCAGCCCCAGCATTTT. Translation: CASSLDSGTRYSNQPQHF. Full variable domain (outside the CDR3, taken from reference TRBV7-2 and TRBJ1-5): GAGVSQSPSNKVTEKGKDVELRCDPISGHTALYWYRQSLGQGLEFLIYFQGNSAPDKSGLPSDRFSAERTGGSVSTLTIQRTQQEDSAVYLCASSLDSGTRYSNQPQHFGDGTRLSIL.

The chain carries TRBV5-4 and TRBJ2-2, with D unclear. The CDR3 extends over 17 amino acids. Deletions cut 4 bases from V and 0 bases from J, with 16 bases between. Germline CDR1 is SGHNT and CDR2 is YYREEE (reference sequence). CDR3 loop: CASSLRTAQSNTGELFF. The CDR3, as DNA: TGTGCCAGCAGCCTTCGTACAGCCCAATCGAACACCGGGGAGCTGTTTTTT.

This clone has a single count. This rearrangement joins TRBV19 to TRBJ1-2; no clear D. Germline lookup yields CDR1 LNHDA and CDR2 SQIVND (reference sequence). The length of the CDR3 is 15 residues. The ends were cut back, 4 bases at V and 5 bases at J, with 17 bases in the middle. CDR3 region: CASSTPGSGSYGYTF. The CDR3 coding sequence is TGTGCCAGTAGTACCCCGGGGTCGGGCTCTTATGGCTACACCTTC. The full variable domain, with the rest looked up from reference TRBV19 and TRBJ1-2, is DGGITQSPKYLFRKEGQNVTLSCEQNLNHDAMYWYRQDPGQGLRLIYYSQIVNDFQKGDIAEGYSVSREKKESFPLTVTSAQKNPTAFYLCASSTPGSGSYGYTFGSGTRLTVV.

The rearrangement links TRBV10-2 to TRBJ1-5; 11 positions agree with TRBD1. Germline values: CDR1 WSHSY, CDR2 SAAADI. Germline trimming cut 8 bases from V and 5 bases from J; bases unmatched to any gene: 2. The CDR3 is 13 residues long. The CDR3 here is CASWTGGDQPQHF. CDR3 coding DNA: TGCGCCAGCTGGACAGGGGGCGATCAGCCCCAGCATTTT.

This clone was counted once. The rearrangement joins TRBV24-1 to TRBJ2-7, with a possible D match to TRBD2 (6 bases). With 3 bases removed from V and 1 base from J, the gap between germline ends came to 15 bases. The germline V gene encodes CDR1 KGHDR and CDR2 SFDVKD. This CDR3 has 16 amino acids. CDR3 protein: CATSDPHRDSSYEQYF. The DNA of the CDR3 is TGTGCCACCAGTGATCCCCACCGGGACTCTTCCTACGAGCAGTACTTC.

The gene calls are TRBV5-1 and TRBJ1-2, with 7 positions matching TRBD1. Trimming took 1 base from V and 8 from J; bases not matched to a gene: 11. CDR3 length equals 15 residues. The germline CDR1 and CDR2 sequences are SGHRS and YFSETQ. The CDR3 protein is CASSLRTGAERGYTF. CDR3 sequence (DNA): TGCGCCAGCAGCTTGCGAACAGGGGCGGAGAGAGGCTACACCTTC.

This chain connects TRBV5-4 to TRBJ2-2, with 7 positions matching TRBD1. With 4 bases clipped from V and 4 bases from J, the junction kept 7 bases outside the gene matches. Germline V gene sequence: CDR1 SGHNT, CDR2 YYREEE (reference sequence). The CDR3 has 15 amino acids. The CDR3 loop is CASSLDRFATGELFF. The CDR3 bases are TGTGCCAGCAGCCTGGACAGGTTTGCCACCGGGGAGCTGTTTTTT.

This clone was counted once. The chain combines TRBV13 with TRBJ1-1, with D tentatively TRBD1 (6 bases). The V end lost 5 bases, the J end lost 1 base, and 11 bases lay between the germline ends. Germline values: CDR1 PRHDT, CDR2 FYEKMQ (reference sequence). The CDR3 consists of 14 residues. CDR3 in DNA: TGTGCCAGCAGCCCGCGACAGGAGAACACTGAAGCTTTCTTT. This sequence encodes CASSPRQENTEAFF.

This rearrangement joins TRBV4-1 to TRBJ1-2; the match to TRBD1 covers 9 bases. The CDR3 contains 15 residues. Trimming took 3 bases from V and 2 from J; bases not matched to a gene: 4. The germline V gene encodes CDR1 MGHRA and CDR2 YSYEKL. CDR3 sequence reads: CASSQHGTGNYGYTF. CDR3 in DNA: TGCGCCAGCAGCCAGCACGGGACAGGGAACTATGGCTACACCTTC.

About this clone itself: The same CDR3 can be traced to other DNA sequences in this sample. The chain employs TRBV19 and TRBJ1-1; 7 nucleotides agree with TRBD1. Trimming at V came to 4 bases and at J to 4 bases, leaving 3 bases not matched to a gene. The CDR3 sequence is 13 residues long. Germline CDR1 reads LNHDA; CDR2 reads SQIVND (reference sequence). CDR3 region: CASSRDRATEAFF. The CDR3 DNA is TGTGCCAGTAGTAGAGACAGGGCCACTGAAGCTTTCTTT.

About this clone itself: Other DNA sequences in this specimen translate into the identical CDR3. This chain's CDR3 is CASSEGLAGGLNEQFF. The CDR3 bases are TGTGCCAGCAGTGAAGGGCTAGCGGGGGGCTTGAATGAGCAGTTCTTC. This chain uses TRBV2 with TRBJ2-1; 11 bases line up with TRBD2. The germline V gene encodes CDR1 SNHLY and CDR2 FYNNEI. The J segment lost 7 bases and the V segment lost 1 base, leaving 6 bases of the junction unmatched. The length of the CDR3 is 16 residues.

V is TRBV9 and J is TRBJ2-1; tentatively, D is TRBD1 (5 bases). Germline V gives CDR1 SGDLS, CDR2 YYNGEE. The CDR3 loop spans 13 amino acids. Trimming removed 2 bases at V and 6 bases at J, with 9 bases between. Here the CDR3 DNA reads TGTGCCAGCAGCGTCAGGGTCAGCAATGAGCAGTTCTTC. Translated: CASSVRVSNEQFF.

The DNA of the CDR3 is TGCGCCAGCAGCCAAGATCGCGGACTAGCGGATTTGGCGTCGGATACGCAGTATTTT. Translation gives CASSQDRGLADLASDTQYF. V gene TRBV4-1 combines with J gene TRBJ2-3; 10 positions agree with TRBD2. The junction had 15 bases not matched to a gene; V was cut back by 0 bases and J by 6 bases. The germline V gene encodes CDR1 MGHRA and CDR2 YSYEKL. The CDR3 covers 19 residues.